Each of the 2 T cell receptor beta chains below was sequenced from the same sample in a study of cytomegalovirus exposure and HLA in healthy donors. 13 Jbeta primers and 60 Vbeta primers were used for the PCR. This table comes from immunoSEQ multiplex PCR, and its TCRdb copy is limited to in-frame clones, with some not included. This table has 100,000 to 150,000 clones, about 81% appearing once. The sequenced material came from PBMCs. The source is a young woman in good health and CMV-seronegative.

This chain uses TRBV7-2 with TRBJ2-3; possible D gene TRBD2, 7 bases. Germline assignment: CDR1 SGHTA and CDR2 FQGNSA. This CDR3 is 15 amino acids long. Trimming removed 7 bases at V and 4 bases at J, with 18 bases between. CDR3 coding DNA: TGTGCCAGCACCTTGGGGTCGGGGGGCCCAGATACGCAGTATTTT. Amino acids: CASTLGSGGPDTQYF.

J is TRBJ2-5 and V is TRBV15, with 10 bases aligning to TRBD2. The CDR3 runs 17 residues. The V segment lost 3 bases and the J segment 2 bases; nucleotides outside the gene matches: 9. Germline CDR1 and CDR2: LNHNV and YYDKDF (reference sequence). The CDR3 region is CATSSPSGTSDQETQYF. The CDR3, as DNA: TGTGCCACCAGCAGCCCTTCCGGGACTAGCGATCAAGAGACCCAGTACTTC.